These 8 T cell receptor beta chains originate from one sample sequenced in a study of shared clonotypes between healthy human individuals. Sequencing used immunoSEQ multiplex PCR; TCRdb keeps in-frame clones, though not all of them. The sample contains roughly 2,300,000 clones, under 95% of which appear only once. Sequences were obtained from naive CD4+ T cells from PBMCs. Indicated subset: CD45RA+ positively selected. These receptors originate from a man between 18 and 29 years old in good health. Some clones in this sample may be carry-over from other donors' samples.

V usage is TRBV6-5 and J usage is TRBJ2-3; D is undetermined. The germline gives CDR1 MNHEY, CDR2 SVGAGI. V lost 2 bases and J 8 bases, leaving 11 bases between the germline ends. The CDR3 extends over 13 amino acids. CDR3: CASSYVVAATQYF. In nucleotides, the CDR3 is TGTGCCAGCAGTTACGTAGTCGCGGCTACGCAGTATTTT.

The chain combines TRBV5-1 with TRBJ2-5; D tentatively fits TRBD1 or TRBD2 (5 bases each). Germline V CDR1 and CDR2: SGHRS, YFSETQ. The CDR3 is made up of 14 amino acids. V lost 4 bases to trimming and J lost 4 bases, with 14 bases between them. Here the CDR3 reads CASSPPGRGETQYF. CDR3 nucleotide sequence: TGCGCCAGCAGCCCTCCGGGACGTGGAGAGACCCAGTACTTC.

CDR3 sequence reads: CASSLGQGRMTGELFF. For the CDR3, the DNA is TGCGCCAGCAGCTTGGGACAGGGGAGAATGACCGGGGAGCTGTTTTTT. V is TRBV5-1 and J is TRBJ2-2, with 8 bases that match TRBD1. This CDR3 spans 16 amino acids. Germline lookup yields CDR1 SGHRS and CDR2 YFSETQ. Unmatched junction bases numbered 6, after V lost 0 bases and J lost 5 bases.

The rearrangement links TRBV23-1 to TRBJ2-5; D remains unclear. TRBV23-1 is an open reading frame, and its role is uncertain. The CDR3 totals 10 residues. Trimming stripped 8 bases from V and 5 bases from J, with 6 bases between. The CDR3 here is CASLGETQYF. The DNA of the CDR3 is TGCGCCAGCCTGGGGGAGACCCAGTACTTC.

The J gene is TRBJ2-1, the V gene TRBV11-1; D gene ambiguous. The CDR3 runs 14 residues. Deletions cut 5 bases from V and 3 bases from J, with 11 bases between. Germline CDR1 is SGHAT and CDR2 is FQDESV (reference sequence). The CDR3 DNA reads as TGTGCCAGCAGCCCCCCTGACGGCTACAATGAGCAGTTCTTC. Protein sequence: CASSPPDGYNEQFF.

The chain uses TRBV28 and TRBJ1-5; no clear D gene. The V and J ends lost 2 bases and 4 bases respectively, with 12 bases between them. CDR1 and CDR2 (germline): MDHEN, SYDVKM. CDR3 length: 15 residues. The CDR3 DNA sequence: TGTGCCAGCAGTTTAGCCCACATGGGGAATCAGCCCCAGCATTTT. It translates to CASSLAHMGNQPQHF.

The CDR3 DNA sequence: TGTGCCAGCAGCCTTCGACAGGGAACCGAGACCCAGTACTTC. Translated, it gives CASSLRQGTETQYF. The genes are TRBV2 and TRBJ2-5, with 7 bases fitting TRBD1. The V gene end was trimmed by 6 bases and the J gene end by 5 bases; junction bases not matched to a gene: 9. From germline, CDR1 is SNHLY and CDR2 FYNNEI. There are 14 residues in the CDR3.

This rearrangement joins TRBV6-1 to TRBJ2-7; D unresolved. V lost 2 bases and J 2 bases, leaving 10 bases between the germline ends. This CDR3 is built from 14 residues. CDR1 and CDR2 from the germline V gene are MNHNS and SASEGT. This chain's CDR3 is CASSEWADPYEQYF. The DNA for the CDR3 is TGTGCCAGCAGTGAATGGGCGGACCCCTACGAGCAGTACTTC.